This entry lists 20 T cell receptor beta chains sequenced from one sample in a study of blood T cell repertoires in COVID-19. Sequencing used immunoSEQ multiplex PCR; TCRdb keeps in-frame clones, though not all of them. This table holds around 170,000 clones, 80% to 90% found once. Sequenced sample: peripheral blood. These receptors were collected from a man between 18 and 35 years old who had recovered from COVID-19.

The gene calls are TRBV2 and TRBJ1-1, with D tentatively TRBD1 (6 bases). The germline V gene has CDR1 SNHLY and CDR2 FYNNEI. The V and J ends lost 6 bases and 5 bases respectively, with 13 bases between them. CDR3 length equals 13 residues. The CDR3 nucleotides read TGTGCCAGCAGCTCCGACAGGCGAACTGAAGCTTTCTTT. Its translation is CASSSDRRTEAFF.

The V call is TRBV13, the J call TRBJ2-7, with D maybe TRBD2 (6 bases). The CDR3 consists of 14 residues. CDR1 is PRHDT, CDR2 FYEKMQ, per germline (reference sequence). Trimming stripped 5 bases from V and 3 bases from J, with 14 bases between. The CDR3 sequence: CASSPRDSHYEQYF. For the CDR3, the DNA is TGTGCCAGCAGCCCCCGGGACTCCCACTACGAGCAGTACTTC.

The genes are TRBV28 and TRBJ2-7; 12 nucleotides match TRBD2. Unmatched junction bases numbered 6, after V lost 3 bases and J lost 9 bases. This CDR3 is 14 amino acids long. Germline CDR1 and CDR2: MDHEN and SYDVKM. CDR3 nucleotides: TGTGCCAGCAGTTTGACTAGCGGGAGACGAACGCAGTACTTC. Translating it yields CASSLTSGRRTQYF.

This clone was found once. The chain joins TRBV7-6 to TRBJ2-3, with 10 bases aligning to TRBD2. Germline V gene sequence: CDR1 SGHVS, CDR2 FNYEAQ. Trimming removed 2 bases from V and 0 bases from J; junction bases left unmatched: 8. There are 18 residues in the CDR3. The CDR3 DNA sequence: TGTGCCAGCAGCTTACGCGGACTAGCGGAGACTAGCACAGATACGCAGTATTTT. This sequence encodes CASSLRGLAETSTDTQYF.

The chain uses TRBV28 and TRBJ2-7; 8 positions match TRBD1. Germline V gives CDR1 MDHEN, CDR2 SYDVKM. Germline trimming cut 4 bases from V and 6 bases from J; bases unmatched to any gene: 11. The CDR3 contains 15 residues. CDR3 protein: CASSSPEYRGTEQYF. In DNA, the CDR3 is TGTGCCAGCAGTTCGCCGGAGTACAGGGGGACCGAGCAGTACTTC.

The chain employs TRBV12-3 or TRBV12-4 and TRBJ2-1; D is unclear. The CDR3 extends over 12 amino acids. The V end was cut by 9 bases, the J end by 2 bases, with 8 bases between. The CDR3 DNA follows: TGTGCCAGTAACAGTCCCTACAATGAGCAGTTCTTC. Translating it yields CASNSPYNEQFF.

This clone was detected a few times. The chain joins TRBV6-5 to TRBJ1-6; 8 nucleotides match TRBD1. Per germline, CDR1 MNHEY and CDR2 SVGAGI. V was clipped by 6 bases and J by 6 bases; unmatched bases: 7. This CDR3 contains 15 residues. The CDR3 protein is CASSAGGSVNSPLHF. The CDR3 coding sequence is TGTGCCAGCAGCGCAGGGGGCTCGGTTAATTCACCCCTCCACTTT.

This rearrangement joins TRBV28 to TRBJ1-1, with a possible D match to TRBD1 (5 bases). Trimming took off 5 bases at V and 10 bases at J, with 14 bases between the two ends. CDR1 MDHEN and CDR2 SYDVKM come from the germline V gene. The CDR3 covers 12 residues. The CDR3 loop reads CASSTGDRTAFF. CDR3 DNA sequence: TGTGCCAGCAGTACGGGGGATAGGACAGCTTTCTTT.

This clone was counted once. V is TRBV6-5 and J is TRBJ1-5; D is perhaps TRBD1 (5 bases). Germline-derived CDR1 and CDR2 are MNHEY and SVGAGI. The V and J ends lost 6 bases and 6 bases respectively, with 12 bases between them. The CDR3 is made up of 13 amino acids. CDR3 sequence: CASRLQESQPQHF. The CDR3 DNA sequence: TGTGCCAGCAGATTACAGGAGAGTCAGCCCCAGCATTTT.

This chain links TRBV6-5 with TRBJ2-3; TRBD1 matches 7 bases. The CDR3 runs 14 residues. Germline V CDR1 and CDR2: MNHEY, SVGAGI. V trimming: 6 bases; J trimming: 3 bases; junction bases outside the gene matches: 6. CDR3 DNA sequence: TGTGCCAGCAGGCCGGGACAGCCAACAGATACGCAGTATTTT. Encoded protein: CASRPGQPTDTQYF.

This chain links TRBV2 with TRBJ1-2; a possible D gene is TRBD1 (6 bases). Trimming stripped 1 base from V and 5 bases from J, with 11 bases between. The germline gives CDR1 SNHLY, CDR2 FYNNEI. This CDR3 has 14 amino acids. CDR3 nucleotides: TGTGCCAGCAGTGAAGGGGGGCTGGGGTATGGCTACACCTTC. The encoded protein is CASSEGGLGYGYTF.

The CDR3 reads CASSYGPGLATIYEQYF. The CDR3 nucleotides read TGTGCCAGCAGCTACGGACCGGGACTAGCGACTATCTACGAGCAGTACTTC. This chain uses TRBV5-6 with TRBJ2-7, with 10 bases that match TRBD2. The CDR3 is made up of 17 amino acids. The germline CDR1 and CDR2 sequences are SGHDT and YYEEEE. V lost 3 bases and J lost 3; bases outside the gene matches: 12.

This clone has only one observation. The chain links TRBV15 to TRBJ2-7; the D gene is possibly TRBD2 (6 bases). CDR1 is LNHNV, CDR2 YYDKDF, per germline (reference sequence). With 0 bases removed from V and 5 bases from J, the gap between germline ends came to 20 bases. The CDR3 has 17 amino acids. The DNA of the CDR3 is TGTGCCACCAGCAGAGATCTCCCGGGAGCCGTTCCTAACGAGCAGTACTTC. Amino acid sequence: CATSRDLPGAVPNEQYF.

This sequence joins TRBV7-9 and TRBJ2-7; D possibly corresponds to TRBD2 (6 bases). The ends were cut back, 2 bases at V and 5 bases at J, with 10 bases in the middle. The CDR3 length is 13 residues. In germline, CDR1 is SEHNR, CDR2 FQNEAQ (reference sequence). CDR3 bases: TGTGCCAGCAGCTTATTCGTAGCGGACGAGCAGTACTTC. The encoded protein is CASSLFVADEQYF.

Remarks on this clone: Relative to the germline gene, one junction end is altered; a read error may explain this. The chain is built from TRBV10-3 and TRBJ2-1, with a weak D call TRBD2 (6 bases). Germline CDR1 and CDR2: ENHRY and SYGVKD. The CDR3 is made up of 12 amino acids. CDR3 loop: CAAKSGDWKVLF. In nucleotides, the CDR3 is TGTGCCGCCAAATCCGGGGACTGGAAGGTCCTCTTC.

This clone has more than one count but fewer than ten. The gene calls are TRBV6-5 and TRBJ2-3; 11 bases are a match to TRBD2. This CDR3 contains 15 residues. Unmatched junction bases numbered 7, after V lost 8 bases and J lost 3 bases. In germline, CDR1 is MNHEY, CDR2 SVGAGI. The CDR3 here is CASSLAGGRTDTQYF. CDR3 in DNA: TGTGCCAGCTCCCTAGCGGGAGGACGGACAGATACGCAGTATTTT.

This chain uses TRBV7-2 with TRBJ2-4, with 14 bases aligning to TRBD2. J lost 7 bases, V lost 5 bases, and 7 bases had no gene match. The CDR3 length is 16 residues. The germline V gene has CDR1 SGHTA and CDR2 FQGNSA. The CDR3 nucleotides read TGTGCCAGCAGCGTAACCGGGACTAGCGGGAGCAACATTCAGTACTTC. This gives the protein CASSVTGTSGSNIQYF.

The CDR3 DNA is TGTGCCAGCAGCTTAGACGACTACGAGACCCAGTACTTC. Its protein is CASSLDDYETQYF. The chain recombines TRBV7-2 with TRBJ2-5, with D possibly matching TRBD2 (5 bases). The length of the CDR3 is 13 residues. The germline gives CDR1 SGHTA, CDR2 FQGNSA. Trimming stripped 1 base from V and 5 bases from J, with 8 bases between.

The genes are TRBV6-6 and TRBJ1-1; D is uncertain. With 7 bases removed from V and 7 bases from J, the gap between germline ends came to 10 bases. The CDR3 consists of 11 residues. CDR1 and CDR2 from the germline V gene are MNHNY and SVGAGI (reference sequence). The CDR3 reads CASTTVGEAFF. CDR3 DNA: TGTGCCAGCACTACGGTCGGTGAAGCTTTCTTT.

The V call is TRBV19, the J call TRBJ2-7; tentatively, D is TRBD2 (6 bases). V lost 4 bases and J 6 bases, leaving 13 bases between the germline ends. This CDR3 is built from 13 residues. The germline CDR1 and CDR2 sequences are LNHDA and SQIVND (reference sequence). CDR3 region: CASSTTRDSEQYF. The CDR3 DNA sequence: TGTGCCAGTAGTACCACCCGGGACTCCGAGCAGTACTTC.